This T cell receptor beta chain was retrieved from a study of OX40 agonist ivuxolimab in advanced cancers. Study in general: The treatment was a fully human IgG2 OX40 agonist, ivuxolimab. Three patients had partial responses: one hepatocellular carcinoma, two cutaneous melanoma. The dose of intravenous ivuxolimab that patients received every 2 weeks ranged from 0.01 to 10 mg/kg.

Here immunoSEQ multiplex PCR was the method, and the copy in TCRdb shows in-frame clones only, minus some. The profile shows under 90,000 clones, approximately 89% of them singletons. As concerns this clone: Its antigen is unknown.

General study findings and limits: Partial responders at 0.1-3.0 mg/kg showed near-lowest clonal expansion.

The germline V gene has CDR1 MNHNS and CDR2 SASEGT. CDR3 size: 14 residues. Trimming shortened V by 1 base and J by 9 bases, and 10 bases separated the two germline ends. V gene TRBV6-1 combines with J gene TRBJ1-6; unclear D gene. Sequencing used CD4+ or CD8+ T cells sorted from blood, obtained in a trial of the OX40 agonist ivuxolimab. The TCR was taken from an adult with an advanced solid tumor such as melanoma, head and neck, liver or kidney cancer. Here the CDR3 DNA reads TGTGCCAGCAGTGAAGGAGTTGGGATTTCACCCCTCCACTTT. This sequence encodes CASSEGVGISPLHF.